The 25 T cell receptor beta chains below come from one sample, sequenced in a study of cytomegalovirus exposure and HLA in healthy donors. With 60 Vbeta and 13 Jbeta primers, the PCR was carried out. Produced via immunoSEQ multiplex PCR; TCRdb's table is partial and in-frame only. The sample shows about 86,000 clones, around 78% of them seen only once. Source material: PBMCs. The receptors shown here come from a male donor in good health and CMV-seropositive.

The rearrangement links TRBV9 to TRBJ1-1; D is unclear. Germline loops: CDR1 SGDLS, CDR2 YYNGEE. The CDR3 has 18 amino acids. Trimming took 4 bases from V and 2 from J, leaving 24 bases between them. The CDR3 region has the DNA TGTGCCAGCAGCCCCACTATTGAGGGCAGAAAAGGAAACACTGAAGCTTTCTTT. Encoded protein: CASSPTIEGRKGNTEAFF.

This clone was counted once. This chain connects TRBV5-4 to TRBJ2-3, with 7 bases lining up with TRBD2. V lost 0 bases and J lost 2; bases outside the gene matches: 9. Germline values: CDR1 SGHNT, CDR2 YYREEE (reference sequence). The CDR3 contains 17 residues. This CDR3 reads CASSLDHVAGPTDTQYF. In DNA form, the CDR3 reads TGTGCCAGCAGCTTGGACCATGTAGCGGGCCCCACAGATACGCAGTATTTT.

V usage is TRBV6-5 and J usage is TRBJ1-2; possibly TRBD1 for D (6 bases). The germline V gene has CDR1 MNHEY and CDR2 SVGAGI. The CDR3 has 14 amino acids. With 4 bases removed from V and 4 bases from J, the gap between germline ends came to 13 bases. This CDR3 reads CASSSSWTVYGYTF. CDR3 coding DNA: TGTGCCAGCAGTTCTTCCTGGACAGTCTATGGCTACACCTTC.

In regard to this clone: The sample has other DNA sequences that encode this CDR3 too. V is TRBV5-4 and J is TRBJ2-5; TRBD2 aligns across 11 bases. This CDR3 spans 15 amino acids. J lost 5 bases, V lost 2 bases, and 5 bases had no gene match. Germline V gives CDR1 SGHNT, CDR2 YYREEE (reference sequence). CDR3 sequence reads: CASSFLAGGGETQYF. The CDR3 region has the DNA TGTGCCAGCAGCTTTTTAGCGGGAGGGGGGGAGACCCAGTACTTC.

The J gene is TRBJ1-5, the V gene TRBV27; D ambiguous. The germline V gene encodes CDR1 MNHEY and CDR2 SMNVEV (reference sequence). V lost 1 base and J 0 bases, leaving 7 bases between the germline ends. This CDR3 is built from 15 residues. CDR3 sequence (DNA): TGTGCCAGCAGTTTATTATTTCCTAGCAATCAGCCCCAGCATTTT. Translating gives CASSLLFPSNQPQHF.

V gene TRBV9 combines with J gene TRBJ2-7; 9 bases are a match to TRBD2. Trimming at V came to 0 bases and at J to 6 bases, leaving 7 bases not matched to a gene. Germline assignment: CDR1 SGDLS and CDR2 YYNGEE. CDR3 length: 15 residues. The CDR3 protein is CASSVGRGGGFEQYF. The CDR3 nucleotides are TGTGCCAGCAGCGTAGGGCGGGGGGGAGGCTTCGAGCAGTACTTC.

The chain joins TRBV29-1 to TRBJ2-1, with TRBD2 matching over 13 bases. V gave up 4 bases and J gave up 14 bases; unmatched junction bases: 5. This CDR3 has 12 residues. CDR1 and CDR2 (germline): SQVTM, ANQGSEA. The chain's CDR3 is CSVVLAGGRKFF. The CDR3 nucleotides are TGCAGCGTTGTACTAGCGGGAGGGCGAAAGTTCTTC.

This sequence joins TRBV27 and TRBJ2-1; TRBD2 agrees at 9 bases. After removal of 8 bases from V and 4 bases from J, the junction contained 9 bases not matched to a gene. The CDR3 loop spans 15 amino acids. The germline gives CDR1 MNHEY, CDR2 SMNVEV (reference sequence). The CDR3 loop is CASGPYAGGYNEQFF. CDR3 DNA sequence: TGTGCCAGCGGACCTTACGCGGGAGGGTACAATGAGCAGTTCTTC.

The chain recombines TRBV5-4 with TRBJ2-5; 12 positions match TRBD2. Trimming took 0 bases from V and 1 from J; bases not matched to a gene: 4. The CDR3 runs 17 residues. The germline V gene encodes CDR1 SGHNT and CDR2 YYREEE (reference sequence). CDR3 protein: CASSLVLAGGGQETQYF. The CDR3 DNA reads TGTGCCAGCAGCTTGGTACTAGCGGGAGGTGGCCAAGAGACCCAGTACTTC.

The rearrangement links TRBV2 to TRBJ1-6; tentative D call: TRBD1 (5 bases). The CDR3 consists of 17 residues. V was shortened by 2 bases and J by 5 bases, with 16 bases between the two germline ends. The germline V gene encodes CDR1 SNHLY and CDR2 FYNNEI. CDR3 sequence reads: CASSEIGSGYNNSPLHF. The CDR3 coding sequence is TGTGCCAGCAGTGAAATCGGGTCAGGGTACAATAATTCACCCCTCCACTTT.

This clone has a single count. J is TRBJ2-7 and V is TRBV10-1, with TRBD2 identical over 16 bases. CDR3 length equals 18 residues. Losses at the gene ends were 2 bases for V and 3 bases for J; bases not matched to a gene: 7. Germline V gene data show CDR1 as WNHNN and CDR2 as SYGVQD (reference sequence). CDR3 sequence (DNA): TGCGCCAGCAGTGAGGGTGGGACTAGCGGGAGGGTAAGCTACGAGCAGTACTTC. Amino acids: CASSEGGTSGRVSYEQYF.

CDR3 sequence (DNA): TGTGCCAGCACCATTCCCGGGACAGTCAACACCGGGGAGCTGTTTTTT. It yields the protein CASTIPGTVNTGELFF. The rearrangement uses TRBV7-9 and TRBJ2-2; TRBD1 agrees at 7 bases. The CDR3 has 16 amino acids. V shed 7 bases and J 2 bases; nucleotides not matched to a gene: 10. The germline V gene has CDR1 SEHNR and CDR2 FQNEAQ (reference sequence).

This sequence joins TRBV27 and TRBJ2-3; perhaps TRBD2 as D (6 bases). The length of the CDR3 is 14 residues. V was clipped by 6 bases and J by 6 bases, with 16 bases between them. Per germline, CDR1 MNHEY and CDR2 SMNVEV (reference sequence). DNA for the CDR3: TGTGCCAGCAGAAGCCGACTAGTTATTGATACGCAGTATTTT. As protein: CASRSRLVIDTQYF.

The chain combines TRBV19 with TRBJ1-2; no firm D call. The CDR3 is 12 amino acids. CDR1 LNHDA and CDR2 SQIVND come from the germline V gene (reference sequence). V was cut by 3 bases and J by 8 bases, with 10 bases left in between. This chain's CDR3 is CASSISREGYTF. The DNA of the CDR3 is TGTGCCAGTAGTATCTCTCGGGAGGGCTACACCTTC.

The DNA for the CDR3 is TGTGCCAGCTATCCCGGGACAGGGGGCCATGAGCAGTTCTTC. Amino acids: CASYPGTGGHEQFF. The V gene is TRBV2, the J gene TRBJ2-1; 12 nucleotides match TRBD1. CDR3 length equals 14 residues. CDR1 and CDR2 from the germline V gene are SNHLY and FYNNEI. V dropped 8 bases and J dropped 8; count of bases not matched to a gene: 7.

This chain joins TRBV5-1 and TRBJ1-1; TRBD1 agrees at 8 bases. The CDR3 is 14 residues long. Trimming took 3 bases from V and 0 from J; bases not matched to a gene: 1. Germline CDR1 and CDR2: SGHRS and YFSETQ. CDR3 DNA sequence: TGCGCCAGCAGCTCGGGACAGGTGAACACTGAAGCTTTCTTT. Protein product: CASSSGQVNTEAFF. The full variable domain, its missing parts supplied by reference TRBV5-1 and TRBJ1-1, is KAGVTQTPRYLIKTRGQQVTLSCSPISGHRSVSWYQQTPGQGLQFLFEYFSETQRNKGNFPGRFSGRQFSNSRSEMNVSTLELGDSALYLCASSSGQVNTEAFFGQGTRLTVV.

This chain uses TRBV5-1 with TRBJ2-3; possible D gene TRBD1, 5 bases. Trimming shortened V by 1 base and J by 0 bases, and 9 bases separated the two germline ends. CDR1 and CDR2 (germline): SGHRS, YFSETQ. This CDR3 has 15 residues. This CDR3 reads CASSLTGTSTDTQYF. As DNA, the CDR3 is TGCGCCAGCAGCTTGACAGGCACAAGCACAGATACGCAGTATTTT.

This rearrangement joins TRBV18 to TRBJ1-4; TRBD1 aligns across 8 bases. Per the germline V gene, CDR1 is KGHSH and CDR2 is LQKENI. CDR3 length: 12 amino acids. J was trimmed by 15 bases and V by 4 bases; bases with no gene match: 7. The CDR3 DNA follows: TGTGCCAGCTCACGCCCACAGGGGGTTGTGTTTTTT. This sequence encodes CASSRPQGVVFF.

The V gene is TRBV25-1, the J gene TRBJ1-4; 9 positions match TRBD1. This CDR3 spans 16 amino acids. Per germline, CDR1 MGHDK and CDR2 SYGVNS. The junction had 13 bases not matched to a gene; V was cut back by 6 bases and J by 8 bases. The DNA for the CDR3 is TGTGCCAGCAGCGCCGTCGGGACAGGGATACGGGAAAAACTGTTTTTT. It codes for CASSAVGTGIREKLFF.

V gene TRBV25-1 combines with J gene TRBJ2-1; 7 positions match TRBD2. The J segment lost 4 bases and the V segment lost 6 bases, leaving 6 bases of the junction unmatched. The germline V gene encodes CDR1 MGHDK and CDR2 SYGVNS. The CDR3 totals 14 residues. The CDR3 region has the DNA TGTGCCAGCAGAGAAGCGGGAAGGTACAATGAGCAGTTCTTC. It specifies CASREAGRYNEQFF.

The J gene is TRBJ2-7, the V gene TRBV19, with TRBD2 identical over 9 bases. In germline, CDR1 is LNHDA, CDR2 SQIVND (reference sequence). The CDR3 is 15 residues long. The V and J ends lost 1 base and 7 bases, in that order; junction bases with no gene match: 8. Here the CDR3 DNA reads TGTGCCAGTAGTATAGGGGCTAGCGGGAATAAGGAGCAGTACTTC. Amino acids: CASSIGASGNKEQYF.

This chain links TRBV6-6 with TRBJ2-2; D gene ambiguous. The germline V and J ends were trimmed by 5 bases and 4 bases, with 11 bases remaining between them. The CDR3 is 14 residues long. CDR1 is MNHNY, CDR2 SVGAGI, per germline (reference sequence). CDR3 bases: TGTGCCAGCAGTCCCTTGACTGGCACCGGGGAGCTGTTTTTT. Its protein product is CASSPLTGTGELFF.

The gene calls are TRBV15 and TRBJ1-1, with D uncertain. The CDR3 consists of 17 residues. The V gene's germline CDR1 is LNHNV and CDR2 YYDKDF (reference sequence). With 0 bases removed from V and 0 bases from J, the gap between germline ends came to 14 bases. The CDR3: CATSRDLYQIMNTEAFF. CDR3 nucleotide sequence: TGTGCCACCAGCAGAGATCTGTATCAGATCATGAACACTGAAGCTTTCTTT.

The chain is built from TRBV6-5 and TRBJ1-1; unclear D gene. The germline V gene encodes CDR1 MNHEY and CDR2 SVGAGI. Trimming pared 8 bases from V and 1 base from J, leaving 8 bases between. The length of the CDR3 is 12 residues. CDR3 region: CASGGSNTEAFF. In DNA, the CDR3 is TGTGCCAGCGGAGGGTCGAACACTGAAGCTTTCTTT.

CDR3 in DNA: TGTGCCAGCAGTTCGTTCGAGGCGGCTAACTATGGCTACACCTTC. Translated, it gives CASSSFEAANYGYTF. This chain uses TRBV27 with TRBJ1-2; D is unresolved. This CDR3 has 15 amino acids. Per the germline V gene, CDR1 is MNHEY and CDR2 is SMNVEV (reference sequence). The V end was cut by 4 bases, the J end by 0 bases, with 12 bases between.